The 26 T cell receptor beta chains reported below all come from one sample, sequenced in a study of blood T cell repertoires in COVID-19. TCRdb's copy holds only in-frame clones and misses some; the assay was immunoSEQ multiplex PCR. The data contain fewer than 200,000 clones, 82% of them singletons. Sequencing used peripheral blood. Every receptor here comes from a woman in her sixties or seventies with COVID-19, enrolled during active disease.

V usage is TRBV18 and J usage is TRBJ1-4; D gene uncertain. The length of the CDR3 is 11 residues. The V end was cut by 6 bases, the J end by 7 bases, with 6 bases between. From germline, CDR1 is KGHSH and CDR2 LQKENI. CDR3 sequence (DNA): TGTGCCAGCTCCGCGGTTGAAAAACTGTTTTTT. It is translated as CASSAVEKLFF.

This clone has more than one count but fewer than ten. This chain joins TRBV3-1 (or the pseudogene TRBV3-2) and TRBJ1-2; D is undetermined. The V gene lost 4 bases and the J gene lost 7 bases, with 22 bases spanning the gap. CDR3 length: 16 amino acids. CDR1 is LGHDT and CDR2 is YNNKEL in the germline V gene (reference sequence). The CDR3 DNA is TGTGCCAGCAGCCCTACAAAGGGCTCCAAAGCGGGTGGCTACACCTTC. Translating gives CASSPTKGSKAGGYTF.

V and J are TRBV5-6 and TRBJ1-5; D is possibly TRBD1 (5 bases). V dropped 4 bases and J dropped 0 bases, with 14 bases sitting between them. The V gene's germline CDR1 is SGHDT and CDR2 YYEEEE. CDR3 size: 16 residues. For the CDR3, the DNA is TGTGCCAGCAGCAGGGCCGGGGGGGATAGCAATCAGCCCCAGCATTTT. It yields the protein CASSRAGGDSNQPQHF.

This clone was found a few times. The CDR3, as DNA: TGTGCCAGCAGTTTATTCACTATCCGGGACAGGGGCTATGGCTACACCTTC. It is translated as CASSLFTIRDRGYGYTF. The rearrangement links TRBV28 to TRBJ1-2, with TRBD1 identical over 10 bases. CDR1 and CDR2 (germline): MDHEN, SYDVKM. With V trimmed by 1 base and J by 4 bases, 9 bases remained unmatched. The CDR3 loop spans 17 amino acids.

CDR3 region: CASSSGAYGYTF. CDR3 nucleotides: TGTGCCAGCAGTTCAGGGGCATATGGCTACACCTTC. V usage is TRBV12-3 or TRBV12-4 and J usage is TRBJ1-2, with D perhaps matching TRBD1 (6 bases). V was pared by 4 bases and J by 5 bases, with 8 bases between. The CDR3 has 12 residues.

This clone was found once. The rearrangement joins TRBV4-1 to TRBJ1-2; D uncertain. In germline, CDR1 is MGHRA, CDR2 YSYEKL. V was pared by 0 bases and J by 6 bases, with 11 bases between. The CDR3 has 14 amino acids. The CDR3 reads CASSQELTANGYTF. The CDR3 DNA is TGCGCCAGCAGCCAAGAATTAACAGCAAATGGCTACACCTTC.

The rearrangement links TRBV9 to TRBJ2-1, with TRBD2 matching over 11 bases. J lost 1 base, V lost 0 bases, and 12 bases had no gene match. In germline, CDR1 is SGDLS, CDR2 YYNGEE. The CDR3 has 20 amino acids. The CDR3 coding sequence is TGTGCCAGCAGCGTAGGGCTAGCGGGAGGCCTGCTCCTTTCCTACAATGAGCAGTTCTTC. This gives the protein CASSVGLAGGLLLSYNEQFF.

The chain couples TRBV7-8 to TRBJ1-1, with D possibly TRBD1 on 5 matching bases. The V end was cut by 5 bases, the J end by 4 bases, with 14 bases between. The germline CDR1 and CDR2 sequences are SGHVS and FQNEAQ. The CDR3 loop spans 14 amino acids. CDR3 residues: CASSPGRGSTEAFF. For the CDR3, the DNA is TGTGCCAGCAGCCCTGGGCGGGGGAGCACTGAAGCTTTCTTT.

The chain employs TRBV5-4 and TRBJ1-6; 7 nucleotides agree with TRBD1. The CDR3 contains 15 residues. Unmatched junction bases numbered 6, after V lost 3 bases and J lost 6 bases. CDR1 SGHNT and CDR2 YYREEE come from the germline V gene (reference sequence). CDR3 DNA: TGTGCCAGCAGCTCTCTGACAGGGCCTAATTCACCCCTCCACTTT. This sequence encodes CASSSLTGPNSPLHF.

This chain joins TRBV5-4 and TRBJ2-3; unclear D gene. The CDR3 is 15 residues long. The germline V gene encodes CDR1 SGHNT and CDR2 YYREEE (reference sequence). V was clipped by 4 bases and J by 0 bases, with 12 bases between them. The CDR3: CASSPRQDSTDTQYF. In nucleotides, the CDR3 is TGTGCCAGCAGCCCCCGGCAGGATAGCACAGATACGCAGTATTTT.

The V gene is TRBV30, the J gene TRBJ2-7; possibly TRBD2 for D (5 bases). Germline CDR1 and CDR2: GTSNPN and SVGIG (reference sequence). The CDR3 consists of 11 residues. The V gene lost 5 bases and the J gene lost 3 bases, with 8 bases spanning the gap. Here the CDR3 reads CAWGSDYEQYF. The CDR3 region has the DNA TGTGCCTGGGGGAGCGACTACGAGCAGTACTTC.

DNA for the CDR3: TGTGCCAGCAGCCAAAAAGGGGGCGGTTGGACCGGGGAGCTGTTTTTT. Its translation: CASSQKGGGWTGELFF. This chain links TRBV3-1 (or the pseudogene TRBV3-2) with TRBJ2-2, with 7 bases fitting TRBD1. The V gene end was trimmed by 2 bases and the J gene end by 5 bases; junction bases not matched to a gene: 8. The CDR3 is 16 amino acids. Germline V gives CDR1 LGHDT, CDR2 YNNKEL (reference sequence).

The chain employs TRBV4-1 and TRBJ1-4; maybe TRBD1 (5 bases). This CDR3 contains 15 residues. The V gene lost 0 bases and the J gene lost 11 bases, with 16 bases spanning the gap. From germline, CDR1 is MGHRA and CDR2 YSYEKL. The CDR3 loop reads CASSQEGQGQVKLFF. CDR3 nucleotides: TGCGCCAGCAGCCAAGAAGGCCAGGGCCAGGTGAAACTGTTTTTT.

The chain is built from TRBV6-5 and TRBJ1-6, with 7 bases aligning to TRBD1. The germline V gene encodes CDR1 MNHEY and CDR2 SVGAGI. V dropped 10 bases and J dropped 5; count of bases not matched to a gene: 8. This CDR3 spans 14 amino acids. CDR3 protein: CATQHRGNNSPLHF. The CDR3 nucleotides are TGTGCCACCCAACACAGGGGTAATAATTCACCCCTCCACTTT.

This rearrangement joins TRBV4-1 to TRBJ2-2, with 10 bases aligning to TRBD1. Germline assignment: CDR1 MGHRA and CDR2 YSYEKL. The CDR3 runs to 19 residues. The junction had 11 bases not matched to a gene; V was cut back by 0 bases and J by 4 bases. This CDR3 reads CASSQDRMGQGRGTGELFF. CDR3 sequence (DNA): TGCGCCAGCAGCCAAGATCGGATGGGACAGGGGCGCGGCACCGGGGAGCTGTTTTTT.

V and J are TRBV30 and TRBJ1-1; no definite D call. Germline CDR1 is GTSNPN and CDR2 is SVGIG (reference sequence). The CDR3 covers 11 residues. The V end lost 3 bases, the J end lost 4 bases, and 6 bases lay between the germline ends. The CDR3 loop is CAWSASTEAFF. In DNA, the CDR3 is TGTGCCTGGAGCGCTAGCACTGAAGCTTTCTTT. Together with reference TRBV30 and TRBJ1-1, the CDR3 gives the full variable domain: SQTIHQWPATLVQPVGSPLSLECTVEGTSNPNLYWYRQAAGRGLQLLFYSVGIGQISSEVPQNLSASRPQDRQFILSSKKLLLSDSGFYLCAWSASTEAFFGQGTRLTVV.

This clone showed up many times. This chain connects TRBV27 to TRBJ1-6; tentatively, D is TRBD1 (5 bases). This CDR3 comprises 15 residues. V dropped 5 bases and J dropped 7 bases, with 15 bases sitting between them. Germline CDR1 is MNHEY and CDR2 is SMNVEV (reference sequence). The CDR3 sequence is CASSVFRAGNSPLHF. The DNA of the CDR3 is TGTGCCAGCAGTGTATTCAGGGCCGGGAATTCACCCCTCCACTTT.

The chain joins TRBV3-1 (or the pseudogene TRBV3-2) to TRBJ1-5; 9 bases line up with TRBD1. Germline trimming cut 1 base from V and 4 bases from J; bases unmatched to any gene: 11. Germline CDR1 reads LGHDT; CDR2 reads YNNKEL (reference sequence). The CDR3 is 18 amino acids. CDR3 DNA sequence: TGTGCCAGCAGCCAAGGGCCCGGCGGACAGGGGTCAAATCAGCCCCAGCATTTT. It codes for CASSQGPGGQGSNQPQHF.

CDR3 bases: TGTGCCTGGAGTGGTTCGGGGGGCACTGAAGCTTTCTTT. Translated, it gives CAWSGSGGTEAFF. The J gene is TRBJ1-1, the V gene TRBV30; a weak D match, TRBD1 (5 bases). Germline CDR1 and CDR2: GTSNPN and SVGIG (reference sequence). This CDR3 contains 13 residues. V was trimmed by 1 base and J by 4 bases, leaving 10 bases between them.

A single count supports this clone. The rearrangement links TRBV7-2 to TRBJ2-5, with D tentatively TRBD2 (5 bases). Germline CDR1 reads SGHTA; CDR2 reads FQGNSA. The CDR3 contains 14 residues. Trimming took off 2 bases at V and 1 base at J, with 8 bases between the two ends. The CDR3 nucleotides are TGTGCCAGCAGCTTACGGCGGGTCCAAGAGACCCAGTACTTC. Protein product: CASSLRRVQETQYF. The full variable domain, completed using reference TRBV7-2 and TRBJ2-5, is GAGVSQSPSNKVTEKGKDVELRCDPISGHTALYWYRQSLGQGLEFLIYFQGNSAPDKSGLPSDRFSAERTGGSVSTLTIQRTQQEDSAVYLCASSLRRVQETQYFGPGTRLLVL.

The chain carries TRBV2 and TRBJ1-2; the match to TRBD1 covers 7 bases. V was clipped by 2 bases and J by 7 bases; unmatched bases: 4. The germline gives CDR1 SNHLY, CDR2 FYNNEI. The CDR3 sequence is 13 residues long. The DNA of the CDR3 is TGTGCCAGCAGTGAAAGGACAGGTGGTGGCTACACCTTC. Its translation: CASSERTGGGYTF.

V is TRBV6-5 and J is TRBJ1-2, with a tentative D call TRBD1 (6 bases). Germline loops: CDR1 MNHEY, CDR2 SVGAGI. V was trimmed by 5 bases and J by 2 bases, leaving 12 bases between them. The CDR3 consists of 14 residues. CDR3 loop: CASSMHRDNYGYTF. The DNA of the CDR3 is TGTGCCAGCAGTATGCACAGGGACAACTATGGCTACACCTTC.

This chain's CDR3 is CASSIQPPSSGANVLTF. The DNA of the CDR3 is TGCGCCAGCAGCATTCAACCCCCTAGCTCTGGGGCCAACGTCCTGACTTTC. The chain uses TRBV5-1 and TRBJ2-6, with D unclear. The CDR3 runs 17 residues. CDR1 and CDR2 from the germline V gene are SGHRS and YFSETQ. The V end lost 4 bases, the J end lost 0 bases, and 14 bases lay between the germline ends.

The chain employs TRBV2 and TRBJ2-5; no reliable D call. Trimming pared 7 bases from V and 1 base from J, leaving 7 bases between. The CDR3 is made up of 12 amino acids. Germline CDR1 reads SNHLY; CDR2 reads FYNNEI. The CDR3 spells CASKPVQETQYF. The CDR3 DNA reads TGTGCCAGCAAGCCGGTCCAAGAGACCCAGTACTTC. Variable domain in full (rest from reference TRBV2 and TRBJ2-5): EPEVTQTPSHQVTQMGQEVILRCVPISNHLYFYWYRQILGQKVEFLVSFYNNEISEKSEIFDDQFSVERPDGSNFTLKIRSTKLEDSAMYFCASKPVQETQYFGPGTRLLVL.

The V call is TRBV19, the J call TRBJ1-2; D unresolved. The V end was cut by 3 bases, the J end by 11 bases, with 13 bases between. The CDR3 length is 12 residues. CDR1 and CDR2 from the germline V gene are LNHDA and SQIVND (reference sequence). CDR3 loop: CASSMIRGGYTF. The CDR3 DNA sequence: TGTGCCAGTAGTATGATACGGGGAGGATACACCTTC.

The genes are TRBV9 and TRBJ1-3; 8 bases line up with TRBD1. V lost 2 bases to trimming and J lost 2 bases; unmatched junction nucleotides: 3. CDR3 length: 15 amino acids. Germline V lookup: CDR1 SGDLS, CDR2 YYNGEE. The CDR3 DNA sequence: TGTGCCAGCAGCGTGACAGGGGTGGCTGGAAACACCATATATTTT. Its translation: CASSVTGVAGNTIYF.